This T cell receptor beta chain was captured by sequencing in a study of vaccination and CD4 T cells after COVID-19. As for the study in general: Six male and four female convalescents took part, two of them Hispanic. Stimulation of cells relied on overlapping spike peptides derived from SARS-CoV-2, HCoV-NL63, HCoV-OC43 and HCoV-229E.

The sample holds a few counts of this clonotype. The target antigen is unknown. Described time point: late sampling 161 to 241 days after vaccination in a few convalescent patients. Treatment denoted: roughly nine-day PBMC culture with coronavirus spike peptide pools or control peptides (ViraFEST assay). Positive PCR dates ranged from March to December 2020; these dates predated US Alpha, Beta and Delta variants. Germline CDR1 and CDR2: KGHDR and SFDVKD. V was trimmed by 11 bases and J by 3 bases, leaving 8 bases between them. The CDR3 is 11 amino acids. With the Oncomine TCR Beta short-read assay, DNA from cultured CD4+ T cells was sequenced. From the PCR reads, TCRdb called clonotypes with MiXCR, one entry per CDR3 protein. The sample holds 15,000 to 20,000 distinct CDR3 sequences; around 52% are singletons and the top ten take 20% to 25%.

The source of this sequence is a human donor who had recovered from COVID-19. The V call is TRBV24-1, the J call TRBJ2-3; unclear D gene. The sample in question was CD4+ T cells from blood, cultured in vitro, obtained about 7 months after SARS-CoV-2 vaccination. The CDR3 loop reads CASSLTDTQYF. The CDR3 DNA sequence: TGTGCCAGCAGCTTAACAGATACGCAGTATTTT.